The sequence of this T cell receptor (beta chain) was determined in a study of shared clonotypes between healthy human individuals. Study results and caveats: Memory subsets generally showed smaller estimated richness than naive subsets did.

On this clone itself: Its antigen remains unknown. This specimen includes other DNA sequences encoding the same CDR3.

V dropped 1 base and J dropped 1 base, with 5 bases sitting between them. The CDR3 covers 15 residues. The germline gives CDR1 SGHDN, CDR2 FVKESK. The study drew all its donors from Caucasian adults living in Nashville, Tennessee. At a deep level, the assay was run. Only in-frame clones appear in the TCRdb table, and some are missing; sequencing was by immunoSEQ multiplex PCR. The data contain approximately 2.5 million clones, 90% to 95% of them singletons. V and J are TRBV14 and TRBJ2-6, with D unclear. Sequences were obtained from naive CD4+ T cells from PBMCs. Stated subset: CD45RA+ positively selected. This TCR derives from a man younger than 30 in good health. Some clones in this sample may be carry-over from other donors' samples. CDR3 sequence reads: CASSQGGSGANVLTF. CDR3 sequence (DNA): TGTGCCAGCAGCCAAGGAGGATCTGGGGCCAACGTCCTGACTTTC.